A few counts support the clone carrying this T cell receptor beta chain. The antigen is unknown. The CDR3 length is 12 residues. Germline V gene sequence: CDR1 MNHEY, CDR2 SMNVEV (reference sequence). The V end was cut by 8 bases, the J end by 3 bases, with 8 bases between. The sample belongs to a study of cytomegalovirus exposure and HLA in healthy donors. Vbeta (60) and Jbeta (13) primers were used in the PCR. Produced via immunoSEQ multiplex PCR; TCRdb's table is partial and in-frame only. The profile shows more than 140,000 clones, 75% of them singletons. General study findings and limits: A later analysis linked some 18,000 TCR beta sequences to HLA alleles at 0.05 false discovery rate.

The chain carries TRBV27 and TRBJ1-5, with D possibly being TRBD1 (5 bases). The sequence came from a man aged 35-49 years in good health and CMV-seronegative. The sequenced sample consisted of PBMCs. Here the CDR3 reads CASGQINQPQHF. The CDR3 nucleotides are TGTGCCAGCGGACAAATCAATCAGCCCCAGCATTTT.